The TCR beta chain described here comes from a study of T cell repertoires in cytomegalovirus infection (dated by TCRdb to between 2019 and 2020). The study in broad terms: The HLA type of each donor mattered for the analysis, because public TCR beta signatures pointed to carriage of CMV infection along with the matching HLA type.

In regard to this clonotype: Its cognate antigen has yet to be identified. No base qualities exist here, and no much larger clone lies one base off it.

Overall study outcomes, separate from this receptor: The ex vivo response was dominated by HLA-C-restricted CMV-specific TCR beta clonotypes, which also provided the single most frequent clonotype in two of eight donors. Cumulative frequency of public TCR beta family members discriminated carriers of CMV infection plus the relevant HLA type in this cohort and an independent approximately 350-donor cohort.

Germline trimming: 7 bases from V, 2 bases from J; junction bases outside gene matches: 4. CDR1 SGHNT and CDR2 YYREEE were looked up in the germline V gene (reference sequence). The CDR3 holds 15 amino acids from the cysteine to the phenylalanine. CDR3 DNA only is kept here, 45 bases in frame from base 1. The data were produced on an Illumina HiSeq 1500. TCRdb reanalyzed the raw reads on its own, using fastp at Q25 for trimming and MiXCR for clone calling, and kept in-frame beta chains. Entries are consolidated by CDR3 protein sequence, retaining the most common genes and DNA. In all, the sample holds over 200,000 distinct CDR3 sequences, and about an eighth of those were seen once. The ten largest clones take up 7.5% to 10% of the sample.

The sample was PBMCs. The chain uses TRBV5-4 and TRBJ2-5; 14 central bases correspond to TRBD2. This receptor was taken from a human donor in good health (CMV status not recorded). Some clones in this sample may be carry-over from other donors' samples. This receptor carries the CDR3 CASGTSGRNQETQYF. The sequence in DNA is TGTGCCAGCGGGACTAGCGGGAGAAATCAAGAGACCCAGTACTTC.